One sample yielded the 27 T cell receptor beta chains listed below, sequenced in a study of cytomegalovirus exposure and HLA in healthy donors. Primers: 60 Vbeta forward and 13 Jbeta reverse. Profiled with immunoSEQ multiplex PCR; TCRdb holds only in-frame clones, not every one. The repertoire holds around 120,000 clones, with around four fifths as singletons. The sample was PBMCs. These receptors were taken from a male donor in good health and CMV-seropositive.

This chain connects TRBV4-1 to TRBJ2-1, with 14 bases lining up with TRBD2. Trimming cost V 4 bases and J 8 bases; bases outside gene matches: 4. CDR3 length equals 15 residues. The germline V gene has CDR1 MGHRA and CDR2 YSYEKL. The CDR3 DNA sequence: TGCGCCAGCAGCCCGACTAGCGGGAGGGAGGATGAGCAGTTCTTC. Translating gives CASSPTSGREDEQFF.

This clone turned up a few times. The V call is TRBV28, the J call TRBJ1-4; TRBD1 agrees at 8 bases. Germline V gene data show CDR1 as MDHEN and CDR2 as SYDVKM. CDR3 length equals 16 residues. Germline trimming cut 5 bases from V and 8 bases from J; bases unmatched to any gene: 13. The CDR3 here is CASSGVFDRGSEKLFF. CDR3 sequence (DNA): TGTGCCAGCAGTGGGGTGTTTGACAGGGGTAGCGAAAAACTGTTTTTT.

This chain links TRBV28 with TRBJ2-7; TRBD2 agrees at 8 bases. CDR1 and CDR2 from the germline V gene are MDHEN and SYDVKM. The CDR3 is 14 amino acids. V was clipped by 10 bases and J by 0 bases; unmatched bases: 8. The CDR3 bases are TGTGCCATCAATGGCGGGAGGAGCTCCTACGAGCAGTACTTC. Amino acid sequence: CAINGGRSSYEQYF.

The V call is TRBV7-2, the J call TRBJ2-3; no firm D call. CDR3 length: 13 residues. V gave up 4 bases and J gave up 0 bases, with 5 bases separating them. Germline CDR1 reads SGHTA; CDR2 reads FQGNSA. Here the CDR3 reads CASSSTSTDTQYF. In DNA form, the CDR3 reads TGTGCCAGCAGCTCGACTAGCACAGATACGCAGTATTTT.

The V call is TRBV28, the J call TRBJ1-5, with 7 bases aligning to TRBD1. J lost 5 bases, V lost 6 bases, and 4 bases had no gene match. The V gene's germline CDR1 is MDHEN and CDR2 SYDVKM. This CDR3 spans 13 amino acids. The CDR3 bases are TGTGCCAGCAGCAAGGGACAGTATCAGCCCCAGCATTTT. Its protein product is CASSKGQYQPQHF.

This chain connects TRBV27 to TRBJ2-2, with TRBD2 as a possible D gene (6 bases). Germline V gene data show CDR1 as MNHEY and CDR2 as SMNVEV (reference sequence). Trimming stripped 8 bases from V and 7 bases from J, with 17 bases between. This CDR3 comprises 14 residues. The CDR3 nucleotides read TGTGCCAGCTCCGTCCGGACCGGGGGCGGGGAGCTGTTTTTT. This encodes CASSVRTGGGELFF.

As concerns this clone: The sample contains more than one DNA sequence encoding this CDR3. This chain joins TRBV6-6 and TRBJ2-5, with no clear D. CDR1 is MNHNY and CDR2 is SVGAGI in the germline V gene (reference sequence). This CDR3 spans 11 amino acids. Trimming took off 6 bases at V and 5 bases at J, with 7 bases between the two ends. The CDR3 region is CASSPQETQYF. CDR3 nucleotide sequence: TGTGCCAGCAGCCCACAGGAGACCCAGTACTTC.

As regards this clone: Other nucleotide sequences in the sample specify the same CDR3. The rearrangement links TRBV11-2 to TRBJ2-7; weak D call: TRBD2 (5 bases). Trimming stripped 0 bases from V and 7 bases from J, with 10 bases between. The V gene's germline CDR1 is SGHAT and CDR2 FQNNGV. The CDR3 totals 13 residues. The CDR3: CASSLDFGGEQYF. CDR3 in DNA: TGTGCCAGCAGCTTAGATTTTGGCGGGGAGCAGTACTTC.

This chain uses TRBV6-5 with TRBJ1-1; D ambiguous. CDR3 size: 14 residues. The germline V gene has CDR1 MNHEY and CDR2 SVGAGI. V lost 2 bases to trimming and J lost 1 base, with 8 bases between them. CDR3 sequence reads: CASSYTAENTEAFF. The CDR3 region has the DNA TGTGCCAGCAGTTACACCGCAGAGAACACTGAAGCTTTCTTT.

The chain couples TRBV28 to TRBJ2-3; 9 nucleotides match TRBD2. The CDR3 covers 16 residues. J lost 6 bases, V lost 6 bases, and 13 bases had no gene match. Looked up from germline, CDR1 is MDHEN and CDR2 is SYDVKM. CDR3 DNA sequence: TGTGCCAGCAGCCCGGTGGGTAGCGGGAGAACCGATACGCAGTATTTT. Its translation: CASSPVGSGRTDTQYF.

Here the CDR3 DNA reads TGCGCCAGCAGCCGGGACAGTACGGGCACAGATACGCAGTATTTT. Translation gives CASSRDSTGTDTQYF. This chain joins TRBV4-3 and TRBJ2-3; the match to TRBD1 covers 7 bases. Unmatched junction bases numbered 5, after V lost 4 bases and J lost 1 base. The CDR3 runs 15 residues. Germline V lookup: CDR1 LGHNA, CDR2 YSLEER.

The J gene is TRBJ2-5, the V gene TRBV4-3; weak D call: TRBD2 (6 bases). Germline V gene lookup returns CDR1 LGHNA and CDR2 YSLEER. CDR3 length: 15 amino acids. Trimming took off 0 bases at V and 2 bases at J, with 10 bases between the two ends. The CDR3 spells CASSQEGAGQETQYF. As DNA, the CDR3 is TGCGCCAGCAGCCAAGAGGGAGCGGGTCAAGAGACCCAGTACTTC.

The rearrangement links TRBV7-2 to TRBJ2-3; maybe TRBD2 (5 bases). CDR1 is SGHTA, CDR2 FQGNSA, per germline. CDR3 length: 14 amino acids. V was pared by 3 bases and J by 6 bases, with 13 bases between. CDR3 coding DNA: TGTGCCAGCAGCTTCGCTCGCGGGTTCGATACGCAGTATTTT. Protein product: CASSFARGFDTQYF.

This clone showed up just once. This rearrangement joins TRBV10-3 to TRBJ2-7; 12 bases fit TRBD2. This CDR3 is 18 amino acids long. Germline CDR1 ENHRY, CDR2 SYGVKD. Losses at the gene ends were 0 bases for V and 6 bases for J; bases not matched to a gene: 12. As DNA, the CDR3 is TGTGCCATCAGTGAGTCGCCTAGCGGGAGGGCCTCGAGGGGCGAGCAGTACTTC. It specifies CAISESPSGRASRGEQYF.

Turning to this clone: A junction end diverges from the germline sequence, so it may reflect a read error. The chain couples TRBV7-9 to TRBJ2-1; D unclear. The V gene's germline CDR1 is SEHNR and CDR2 FQNEAQ (reference sequence). This CDR3 is built from 14 residues. CDR3 sequence: CSSSRVEAPHEQFF. CDR3 nucleotides: TGTTCCAGCAGCCGAGTCGAGGCTCCCCATGAGCAGTTCTTC.

Details on this clone: Other DNA sequences in the same sample also yield this CDR3. The J gene is TRBJ2-7, the V gene TRBV18; D is perhaps TRBD1 (5 bases). Germline V CDR1 and CDR2: KGHSH, LQKENI. Trimming stripped 0 bases from V and 4 bases from J, with 7 bases between. This CDR3 is built from 13 residues. CDR3 coding DNA: TGTGCCAGCTCACCACCCCAGGGATACGAGCAGTACTTC. Residues: CASSPPQGYEQYF. The full variable domain, its missing parts supplied by reference TRBV18 and TRBJ2-7, is NAGVMQNPRHLVRRRGQEARLRCSPMKGHSHVYWYRQLPEEGLKFMVYLQKENIIDESGMPKERFSAEFPKEGPSILRIQQVVRGDSAAYFCASSPPQGYEQYFGPGTRLTVT.

This clone showed up just a few times. The chain carries TRBV5-4 and TRBJ1-5; D perhaps matches TRBD1 (6 bases). The CDR3 covers 16 residues. V lost 6 bases to trimming and J lost 3 bases, with 19 bases between them. Germline CDR1 reads SGHNT; CDR2 reads YYREEE (reference sequence). The CDR3 DNA reads TGTGCCAGCACCTCTTACAGGGAGGGGTCCAATCAGCCCCAGCATTTT. Translated: CASTSYREGSNQPQHF. The variable domain in full, completed from reference TRBV5-4 and TRBJ1-5, reads ETGVTQSPTHLIKTRGQQVTLRCSSQSGHNTVSWYQQALGQGPQFIFQYYREEENGRGNFPPRFSGLQFPNYSSELNVNALELDDSALYLCASTSYREGSNQPQHFGDGTRLSIL.

The count of this clone is one. The chain employs TRBV28 and TRBJ1-4; D gene ambiguous. Germline V gene data show CDR1 as MDHEN and CDR2 as SYDVKM. There are 19 residues in the CDR3. Trimming took off 2 bases at V and 3 bases at J, with 22 bases between the two ends. In nucleotides, the CDR3 is TGTGCCAGCAGTTTAGGTCTACGGGGATTTTGGTCGGCTAATGAAAAACTGTTTTTT. Protein product: CASSLGLRGFWSANEKLFF.

This chain joins TRBV30 and TRBJ1-2, with D unresolved. This CDR3 region has 12 residues. Looked up from germline, CDR1 is GTSNPN and CDR2 is SVGIG (reference sequence). With 1 base removed from V and 4 bases from J, the gap between germline ends came to 7 bases. The CDR3 region is CAWSGGLYGYTF. CDR3 DNA sequence: TGTGCCTGGAGTGGAGGGCTCTATGGCTACACCTTC.

The chain carries TRBV11-2 and TRBJ2-5; 8 nucleotides match TRBD2. This CDR3 is 16 amino acids long. The V segment lost 5 bases and the J segment 9 bases; nucleotides outside the gene matches: 17. Germline CDR1 SGHAT, CDR2 FQNNGV. The CDR3 loop reads CASSAPTSGLWVAQYF. The CDR3 nucleotides are TGTGCCAGCAGCGCCCCCACTAGCGGCCTTTGGGTGGCCCAGTACTTC.

The chain combines TRBV6-6 with TRBJ1-2, with D maybe TRBD1 (5 bases). V lost 2 bases and J 0 bases, leaving 13 bases between the germline ends. The CDR3 loop spans 16 amino acids. Germline V gene lookup returns CDR1 MNHNY and CDR2 SVGAGI (reference sequence). The DNA of the CDR3 is TGTGCCAGCAGTTACGGCTCGGGGGTAACTAACTATGGCTACACCTTC. It yields the protein CASSYGSGVTNYGYTF.

The chain combines TRBV29-1 with TRBJ2-5; 8 bases align to TRBD2. The end of the DNA fits TRBJ2-7 better, so the J call may be wrong. Looked up from germline, CDR1 is SQVTM and CDR2 is ANQGSEA. The CDR3 consists of 13 residues. CDR3 in amino acids: CSVAGLEPSEQYF. In nucleotides, the CDR3 is TGCAGCGTTGCGGGACTAGAACCTTCCGAGCAGTACTTC.

The chain couples TRBV27 to TRBJ2-7; 7 bases are a match to TRBD2. The germline CDR1 and CDR2 sequences are MNHEY and SMNVEV (reference sequence). The CDR3 runs to 14 residues. The V and J ends lost 2 bases and 0 bases, in that order; junction bases with no gene match: 1. In nucleotides, the CDR3 is TGTGCCAGCAGTTTACAGCGGGGCTCCTACGAGCAGTACTTC. As protein: CASSLQRGSYEQYF.

The chain recombines TRBV28 with TRBJ2-1, with a weak D call TRBD2 (6 bases). There are 14 residues in the CDR3. V lost 4 bases, J lost 6 bases, and 13 bases lay in between. The germline V gene encodes CDR1 MDHEN and CDR2 SYDVKM. Here the CDR3 reads CASSSAGGVNEQFF. The CDR3 nucleotides are TGTGCCAGCAGTTCCGCCGGCGGGGTCAATGAGCAGTTCTTC.

This rearrangement joins TRBV27 to TRBJ2-3; a weak D match, TRBD2 (5 bases). Trimming cost V 3 bases and J 5 bases, with 15 bases left between them. Germline V CDR1 and CDR2: MNHEY, SMNVEV (reference sequence). This CDR3 has 15 residues. CDR3 sequence (DNA): TGTGCCAGCAGTTTTCTGGCTAGCTCAGGAGATACGCAGTATTTT. Protein sequence: CASSFLASSGDTQYF.

This clone qualifies as medium-sized. V and J are TRBV4-3 and TRBJ2-7, with TRBD2 as a possible D gene (5 bases). V gave up 1 base and J gave up 6 bases, with 10 bases separating them. The CDR3 runs to 13 residues. The germline CDR1 and CDR2 sequences are LGHNA and YSLEER. CDR3 DNA sequence: TGCGCCAGCAGCCAAGGTACGGGATCCGAGCAGTACTTC. It encodes CASSQGTGSEQYF.

The chain couples TRBV15 to TRBJ1-5, with D perhaps matching TRBD1 (5 bases). Germline loops: CDR1 LNHNV, CDR2 YYDKDF (reference sequence). The CDR3 contains 15 residues. The V and J ends lost 0 bases and 2 bases respectively, with 8 bases between them. As DNA, the CDR3 is TGTGCCACCAGCAGAGACAGGGTGGGCAATCAGCCCCAGCATTTT. It yields the protein CATSRDRVGNQPQHF.